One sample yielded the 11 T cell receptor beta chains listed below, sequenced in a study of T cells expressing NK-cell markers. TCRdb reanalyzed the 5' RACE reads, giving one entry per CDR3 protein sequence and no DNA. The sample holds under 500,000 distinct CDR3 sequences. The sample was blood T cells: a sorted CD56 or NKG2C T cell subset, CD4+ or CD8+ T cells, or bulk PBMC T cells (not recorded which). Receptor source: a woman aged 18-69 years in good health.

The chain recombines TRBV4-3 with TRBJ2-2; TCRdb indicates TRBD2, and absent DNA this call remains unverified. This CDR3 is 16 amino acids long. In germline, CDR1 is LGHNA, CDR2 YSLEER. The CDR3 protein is CASSQDLAGETGELFF.

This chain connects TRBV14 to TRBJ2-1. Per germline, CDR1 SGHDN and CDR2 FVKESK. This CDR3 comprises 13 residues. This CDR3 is CATRDSRSNEQFF.

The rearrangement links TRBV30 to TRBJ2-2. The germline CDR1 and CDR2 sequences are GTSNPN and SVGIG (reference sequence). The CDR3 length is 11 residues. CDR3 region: CAWRADGELFF.

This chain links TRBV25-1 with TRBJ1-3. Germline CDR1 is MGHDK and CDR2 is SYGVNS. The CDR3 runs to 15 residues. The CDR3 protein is CASSELTVSGNTIYF.

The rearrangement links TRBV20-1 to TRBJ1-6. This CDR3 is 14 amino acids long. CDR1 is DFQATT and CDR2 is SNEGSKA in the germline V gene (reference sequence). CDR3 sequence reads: CSASNSGPPSPLHF.

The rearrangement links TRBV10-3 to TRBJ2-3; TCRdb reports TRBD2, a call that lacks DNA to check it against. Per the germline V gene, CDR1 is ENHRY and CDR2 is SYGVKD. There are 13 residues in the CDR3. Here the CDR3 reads CAIRGTSGDTQYF.

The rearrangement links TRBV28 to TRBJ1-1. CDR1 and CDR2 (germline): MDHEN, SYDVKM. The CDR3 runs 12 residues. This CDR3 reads CASSLGTLEAFF.

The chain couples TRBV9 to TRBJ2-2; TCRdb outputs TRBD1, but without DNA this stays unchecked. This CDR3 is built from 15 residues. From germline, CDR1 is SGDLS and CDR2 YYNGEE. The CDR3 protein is CASGGVWGAGGELFF.

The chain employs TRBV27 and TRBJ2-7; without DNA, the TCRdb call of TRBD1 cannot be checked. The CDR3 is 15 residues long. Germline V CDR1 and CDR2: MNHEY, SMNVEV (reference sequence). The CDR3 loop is CASSLEARDDCEQYF.

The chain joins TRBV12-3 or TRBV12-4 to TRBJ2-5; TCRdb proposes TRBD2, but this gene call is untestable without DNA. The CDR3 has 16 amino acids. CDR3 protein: CASSFRASGDQETQYF.

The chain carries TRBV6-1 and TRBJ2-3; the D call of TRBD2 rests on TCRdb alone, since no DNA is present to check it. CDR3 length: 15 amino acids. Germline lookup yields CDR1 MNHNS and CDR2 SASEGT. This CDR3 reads CASSPGLAHTDTQYF.